This T cell receptor beta chain emerged from a study of blood T cell repertoires in COVID-19 (TCRdb year 2020). Regarding the study in general: Collaborator samples came from the United States, Italy and Spain and covered acute and convalescent phases of COVID-19. The material from the prospective study consisted of cDNA or gDNA derived from T cells, B-cell-depleted T cells, or PBMCs. Where available, HLA class I and class II types were taken from metadata supplied by the sample provider and were not determined by assay-based typing. Nearly every sample came with metadata listing a de-identified subject ID, COVID-19 status, age in years and sex. A freely available public database, intended as a resource for researchers studying the immune response to SARS-CoV-2, is where the repertoires were released. Deeply sampled blood TCRbeta repertoires from subjects exposed to, actively infected with, or recovered from COVID-19 were included in the dataset. The samples were drawn from two sources: the first 160 participants of the ongoing ImmuneRACE study, and 1,200 or so subjects contributed by 6 global collaborators. The research as a whole found: Clinical and demographic metadata were provided uncurated, with the amount varying by source and participant.

Whole blood was collected in K2EDTA tubes by collaborating institutions according to the institutions' own protocols. For TCRbeta analysis, collaborators shipped samples as frozen whole blood, isolated PBMCs, or DNA extracted from either of those sample types. As for this clone: No antigen is known for it. There are no base qualities to consult, and no much larger clone falls within one base.

For CDR1 and CDR2, the germline V gene (reference sequence) lists SGHNT and YYREEE. Trimming at the junction amounts to 4 bases on V and 3 bases on J, and the germline ends lie 25 bases apart. The CDR3 measures 19 amino acids from cysteine to phenylalanine. The only DNA kept is the CDR3, 57 bases in frame from the first base. TCRbeta CDR3 regions were amplified from genomic DNA by means of the immunoSEQ Assay, a bias-controlled multiplex PCR. Per the source publication's procedure: The number of nucleated cells in each sample was estimated from the amplification of reference gene primers within the assay. To quantify the absolute abundance of each unique TCRbeta CDR3 rearrangement, sequence reads were collapsed and filtered. For each sample, productive Simpson clonality was calculated as the square root of Simpson's diversity index across productive rearrangements. The table was pulled from immuneACCESS by TCRdb, which kept in-frame rearrangements only. Such tables lose some clones; where checked, under half of the loss comes from unresolved V genes, and the rest has no known cause. Clonal size and the V and J genes are those of that table, whereas D and trimming came from the DNA. This sample has 110,000 or so clones in its table, and roughly 85% of those were observed once. The ten largest account for around 3.3% of the sample.

The TCR comes from a middle-aged man with acute or convalescent COVID-19. Material for sequencing was peripheral blood. In this chain, TRBV5-4 is recombined with TRBJ1-4; TRBD1 is possibly the D segment (5 matching bases). The CDR3: CASSAVRPGPGGANEKLFF. Read as DNA, the sequence is TGTGCCAGCAGCGCAGTTAGACCGGGGCCGGGAGGGGCTAATGAAAAACTGTTTTTT.